Sequencing of this T cell receptor (beta chain) was carried out in a study of STAT5B mutations in CD4+ large granular lymphocyte leukemia. Study-wide points: TRBV06-family usage was enriched in top patient clones (8/27) versus controls (2/35).

This clone was counted a single time. Its antigen remains unidentified. The germline gives CDR1 ENHRY, CDR2 SYGVKD. CDR3 length equals 15 residues. V shed 5 bases and J 7 bases; nucleotides not matched to a gene: 7. The table came from immunoSEQ multiplex PCR; TCRdb's copy has only in-frame clones and leaves some out. The data contain 25,000 to 35,000 clones, 78% of them seen just once; the ten biggest clones take up 2.5%. The chain combines TRBV10-3 with TRBJ2-1; 11 positions match TRBD2. What was sequenced was CD4+ T cells from blood buffy coats. The source is a human donor in good health. Here the CDR3 DNA reads TGTGCCATCAGTTTAACTAGCGGGAGTGAGAATGAGCAGTTCTTC. Its translation is CAISLTSGSENEQFF.